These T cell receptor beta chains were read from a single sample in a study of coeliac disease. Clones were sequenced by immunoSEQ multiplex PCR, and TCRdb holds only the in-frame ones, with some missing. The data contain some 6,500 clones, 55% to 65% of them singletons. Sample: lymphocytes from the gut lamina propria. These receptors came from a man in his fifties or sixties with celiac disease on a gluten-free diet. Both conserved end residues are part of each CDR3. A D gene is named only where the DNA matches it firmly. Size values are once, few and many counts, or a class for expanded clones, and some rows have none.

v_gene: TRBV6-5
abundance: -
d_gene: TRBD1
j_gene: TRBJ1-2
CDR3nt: TGTGCCAGCAGCGCTCCCGAGACAGGGAACTATGGCTACACCTTC
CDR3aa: CASSAPETGNYGYTF

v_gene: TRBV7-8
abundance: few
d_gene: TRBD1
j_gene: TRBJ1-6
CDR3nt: TGTGCCAGCAGCATCGGGACAGGGGGATATTCACCCCTCCACTTT
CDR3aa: CASSIGTGGYSPLHF

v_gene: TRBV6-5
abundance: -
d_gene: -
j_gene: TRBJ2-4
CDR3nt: TGTGCCAGCAGCCGGGGGAACATTCAGTACTTC
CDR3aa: CASSRGNIQYF

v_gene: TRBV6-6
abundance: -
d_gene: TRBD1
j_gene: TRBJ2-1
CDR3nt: TGTGCCAGCAGCTACACAGGGGATGAGCAGTTCTTC
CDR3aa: CASSYTGDEQFF

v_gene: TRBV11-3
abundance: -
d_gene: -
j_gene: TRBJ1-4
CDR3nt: TGTGCCAGCAGCTTAGAAGGGTTGGAGGAAGAAAAACTGTTTTTT
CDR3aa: CASSLEGLEEEKLFF

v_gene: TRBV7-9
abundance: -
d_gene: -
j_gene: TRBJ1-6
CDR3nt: TGTGCCAGCAGCCCGGCCGTGAGGGTGGGCAATTCACCCCTCCACTTT
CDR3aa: CASSPAVRVGNSPLHF

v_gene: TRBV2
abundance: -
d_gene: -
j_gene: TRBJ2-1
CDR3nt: TGTGCCAGCAGTGGGGACTCTACCTACAATGAGCAGTTCTTC
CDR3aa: CASSGDSTYNEQFF

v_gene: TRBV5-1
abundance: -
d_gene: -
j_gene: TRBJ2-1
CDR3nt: TGCGCCAGCAGCTTGGGGCAGGTCGAAGGTAATGAGCAGTTCTTC
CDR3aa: CASSLGQVEGNEQFF

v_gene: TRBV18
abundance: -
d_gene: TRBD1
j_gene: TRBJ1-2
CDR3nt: TGTGCCAGCTCACCAGGAAGACAGGGGGAGGCGTATGGCTACACCTTC
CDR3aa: CASSPGRQGEAYGYTF

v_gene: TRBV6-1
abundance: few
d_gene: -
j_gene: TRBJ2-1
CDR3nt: TGTGCCAGCAGTGAGAGACAGACCTACAATGAGCAGTTCTTC
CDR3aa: CASSERQTYNEQFF

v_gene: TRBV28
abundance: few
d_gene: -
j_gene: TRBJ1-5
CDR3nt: TGTGCCGGGGCGGGGAGCGCTGATCAGCCCCAGCATTTT
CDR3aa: CAGAGSADQPQHF

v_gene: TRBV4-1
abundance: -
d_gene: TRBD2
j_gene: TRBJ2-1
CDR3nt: TGCGCCAGCAGCCTCGGACTAGCGGGGGGCTACAATGAGCAGTTCTTC
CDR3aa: CASSLGLAGGYNEQFF

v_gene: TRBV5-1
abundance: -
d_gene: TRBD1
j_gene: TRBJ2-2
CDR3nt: TGCGCCAGCAGCTGGGGGACAGCCTACACCGGGGAGCTGTTTTTT
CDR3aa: CASSWGTAYTGELFF

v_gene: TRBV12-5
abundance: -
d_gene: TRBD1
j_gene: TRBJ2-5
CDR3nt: TGTGCTAGTGGTTTATCCAGGGGGCCCGGACTCGAGACCCAGTACTTC
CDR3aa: CASGLSRGPGLETQYF

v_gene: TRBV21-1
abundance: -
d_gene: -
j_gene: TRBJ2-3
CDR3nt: TGTGCCAGCAGCCTTCGACTAGCGGGGGAGAAAACTAGCACAGATACGCAGTATTTT
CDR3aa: CASSLRLAGEKTSTDTQYF

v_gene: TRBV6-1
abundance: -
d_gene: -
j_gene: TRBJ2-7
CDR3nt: TGTGCCAGCACCAGGGGCTACGAGCAGTACTTC
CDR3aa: CASTRGYEQYF

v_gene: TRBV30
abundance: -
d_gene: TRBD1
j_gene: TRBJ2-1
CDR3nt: TGTGCCTGGAGATACCGGGACAGGGGGAACAATGAGCAGTTCTTC
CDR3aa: CAWRYRDRGNNEQFF

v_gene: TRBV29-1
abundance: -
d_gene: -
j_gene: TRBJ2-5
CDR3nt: TGCAGCGTTGAAGCGAACAGTGGGGAGACCCAGTACTTC
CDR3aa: CSVEANSGETQYF

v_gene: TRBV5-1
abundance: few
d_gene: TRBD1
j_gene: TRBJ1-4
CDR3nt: TGCGCCAGCAGCTTGGGGGACAGGGAGGAAGAAAAACTGTTTTTT
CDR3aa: CASSLGDREEEKLFF

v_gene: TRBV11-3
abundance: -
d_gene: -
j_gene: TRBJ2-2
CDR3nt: TGTGCCAGCAGCTTAGGGGGAGCTGCGACCGGGGAGCTGTTTTTT
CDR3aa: CASSLGGAATGELFF

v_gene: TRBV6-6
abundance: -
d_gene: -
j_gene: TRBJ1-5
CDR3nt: TGTGCCAGCGTACGCGGGAATAGCCAGCCCCAGCATTTT
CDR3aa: CASVRGNSQPQHF

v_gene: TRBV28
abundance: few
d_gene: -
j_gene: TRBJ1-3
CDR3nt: TGTGCCAGCAGTTTATTGTTCGGGAGCTCTGGAAACACCATATATTTT
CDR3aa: CASSLLFGSSGNTIYF

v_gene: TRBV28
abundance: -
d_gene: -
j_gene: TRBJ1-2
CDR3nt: TGTGCCAGCAGTTTATTAGCTAACTATGGCTACACCTTC
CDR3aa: CASSLLANYGYTF

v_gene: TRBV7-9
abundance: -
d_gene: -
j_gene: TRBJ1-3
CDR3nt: TGTGCCAGCAGCTTTGCAGGGACACGACTTGGAAACACCATATATTTT
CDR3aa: CASSFAGTRLGNTIYF

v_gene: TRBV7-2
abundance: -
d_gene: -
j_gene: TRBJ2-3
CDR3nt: TGTGCCAGCAGCTTAAGACAGCACACAGATACGCAGTATTTT
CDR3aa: CASSLRQHTDTQYF

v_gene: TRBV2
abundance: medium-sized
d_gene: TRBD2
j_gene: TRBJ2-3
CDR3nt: TGTGCCAGCAGTGACAAGCGGGGGGTCGTATCGGATACGCAGTATTTT
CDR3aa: CASSDKRGVVSDTQYF

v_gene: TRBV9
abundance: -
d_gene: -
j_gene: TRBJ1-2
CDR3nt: TGTGCCAGCAGCGTGAGGGACACCCCCTATGGCTACACCTTC
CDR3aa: CASSVRDTPYGYTF

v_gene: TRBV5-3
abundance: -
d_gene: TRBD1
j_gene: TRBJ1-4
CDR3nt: TGTGCCATAGACAGGGCCACTAATGAAAAACTGTTTTTT
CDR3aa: CAIDRATNEKLFF

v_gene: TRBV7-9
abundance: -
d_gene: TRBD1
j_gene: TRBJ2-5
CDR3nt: TGTGCCAGCAGCTTAGGGGACAGGGGGATCCAAGAGACCCAGTACTTC
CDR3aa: CASSLGDRGIQETQYF

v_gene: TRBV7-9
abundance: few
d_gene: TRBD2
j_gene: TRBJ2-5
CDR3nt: TGTGCCAGCAGCCCAGGACTAGCGGTAGAGACCCAGTACTTC
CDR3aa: CASSPGLAVETQYF

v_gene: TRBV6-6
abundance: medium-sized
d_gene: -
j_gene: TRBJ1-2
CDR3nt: TGTGCCAGCAGCCCCGACACCCTGAAGGGCTACACCTTC
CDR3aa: CASSPDTLKGYTF

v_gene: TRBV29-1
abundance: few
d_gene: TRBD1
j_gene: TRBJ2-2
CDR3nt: TGCAGCGTTGAGCTTTTAGGGACAGGGGACACCGGGGAGCTGTTTTTT
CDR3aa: CSVELLGTGDTGELFF

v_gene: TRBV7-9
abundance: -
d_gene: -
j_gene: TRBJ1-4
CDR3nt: TGTGCCAGCAGCTTAGTTGGGGGCGCAAGTGAAAAACTGTTTTTT
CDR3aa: CASSLVGGASEKLFF

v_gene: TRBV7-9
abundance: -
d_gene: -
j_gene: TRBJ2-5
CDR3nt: TGTGCCAGCAGCAGGGGGGAGACCCAGTACTTC
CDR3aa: CASSRGETQYF

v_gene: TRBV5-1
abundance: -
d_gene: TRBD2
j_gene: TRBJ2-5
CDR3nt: TGCGCCAGCAGTTTACCCCAAGGTAGCGGGGGTGAGACCCAGTACTTC
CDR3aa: CASSLPQGSGGETQYF

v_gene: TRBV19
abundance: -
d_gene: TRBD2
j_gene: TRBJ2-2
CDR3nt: TGTGCCAGTAGTATGGGGGGGGTCGGGGAGCTGTTTTTT
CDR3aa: CASSMGGVGELFF

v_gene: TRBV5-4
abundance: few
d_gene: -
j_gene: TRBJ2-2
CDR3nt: TGTGCCAGCGGAACCCAGCGGGTTAGTGGCGGGGAGCTGTTTTTT
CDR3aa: CASGTQRVSGGELFF

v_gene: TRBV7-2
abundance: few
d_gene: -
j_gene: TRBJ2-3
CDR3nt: TGTGCCAGCAGCTTAGTGTCTGCGGATACGCAGTATTTT
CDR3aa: CASSLVSADTQYF

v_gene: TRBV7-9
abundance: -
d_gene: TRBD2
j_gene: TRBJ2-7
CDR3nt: TGTGCCAGCAGCCAGGCAGCGGGGGGCACCTACGAGCAGTACTTC
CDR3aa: CASSQAAGGTYEQYF

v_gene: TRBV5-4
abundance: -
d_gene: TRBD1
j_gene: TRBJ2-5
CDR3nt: TGTGCCAGCAGACAGGACAGGATCGGGGAGACCCAGTACTTC
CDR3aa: CASRQDRIGETQYF

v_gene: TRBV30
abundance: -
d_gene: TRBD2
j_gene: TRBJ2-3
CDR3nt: TGTGCCTGGAGGAGAGAACTAGCGGGGGGCCTCAGGAGCACAGATACGCAGTATTTT
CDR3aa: CAWRRELAGGLRSTDTQYF

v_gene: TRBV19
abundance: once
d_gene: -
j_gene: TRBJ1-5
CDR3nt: TGTGCCAGTAGTACCCTTGAGGAGGTGGATCAGCCCCAGCATTTT
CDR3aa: CASSTLEEVDQPQHF

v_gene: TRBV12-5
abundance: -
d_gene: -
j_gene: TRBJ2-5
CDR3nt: TGTGCTAGTGGACAGGGTTCTGGGGAGACCCAGTACTTC
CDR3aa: CASGQGSGETQYF

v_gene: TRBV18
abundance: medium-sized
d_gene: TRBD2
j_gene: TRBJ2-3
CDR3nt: TGTGCCAGCTCAAGGCTAGCGGGGGGATCAGATACGCAGTATTTT
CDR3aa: CASSRLAGGSDTQYF

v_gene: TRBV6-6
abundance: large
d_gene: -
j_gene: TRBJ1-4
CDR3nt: TGTGCCAGCAGTTACTCGGCAGGTGTGTTAGAACTGTTTTTT
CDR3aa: CASSYSAGVLELFF

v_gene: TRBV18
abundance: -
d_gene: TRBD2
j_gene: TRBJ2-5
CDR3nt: TGTGCCAGCTCACCAGAGGCGGGGGAAGAGACCCAGTACTTC
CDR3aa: CASSPEAGEETQYF

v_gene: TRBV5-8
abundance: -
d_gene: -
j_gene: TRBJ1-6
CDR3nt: TGTGCCAGCAGCTTGGGCGGGGGGCGCGTCTCACCCCTCCACTTT
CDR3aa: CASSLGGGRVSPLHF